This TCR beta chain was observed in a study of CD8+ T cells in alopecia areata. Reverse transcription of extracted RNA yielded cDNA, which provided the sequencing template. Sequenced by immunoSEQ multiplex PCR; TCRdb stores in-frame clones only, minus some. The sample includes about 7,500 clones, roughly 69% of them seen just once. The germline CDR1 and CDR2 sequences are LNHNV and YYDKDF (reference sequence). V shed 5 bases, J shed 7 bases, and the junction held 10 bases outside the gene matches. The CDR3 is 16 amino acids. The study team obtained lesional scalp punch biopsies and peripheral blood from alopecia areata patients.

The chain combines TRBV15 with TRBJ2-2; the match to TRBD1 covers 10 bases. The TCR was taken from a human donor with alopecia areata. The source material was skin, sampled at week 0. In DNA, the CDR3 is TGTGCCACCAGCCCCCGGGACAGGGGATGGGGCGGGGAGCTGTTTTTT. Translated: CATSPRDRGWGGELFF. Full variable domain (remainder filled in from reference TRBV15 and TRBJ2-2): DAMVIQNPRYQVTQFGKPVTLSCSQTLNHNVMYWYQQKSSQAPKLLFHYYDKDFNNEADTPDNFQSRRPNTSFCFLDIRSPGLGDTAMYLCATSPRDRGWGGELFFGEGSRLTVL.